The 20 T cell receptor beta chains listed next were all sequenced from one sample in a study of technical replicates of blood from several donors. Clones were read by immunoSEQ multiplex PCR, and TCRdb kept only the in-frame ones, dropping some. Of more than 70,000 clones listed, about 91% are singletons. The sequenced sample consisted of T cells isolated from PBMCs. These receptors were collected from a human donor in good health.

V gene TRBV30 combines with J gene TRBJ2-3, with D possibly matching TRBD2 (5 bases). The ends were cut back, 4 bases at V and 2 bases at J, with 16 bases in the middle. Germline V CDR1 and CDR2: GTSNPN, SVGIG (reference sequence). The CDR3 loop spans 15 amino acids. In DNA form, the CDR3 reads TGTGCCTGGATTCCGGAGGCCGGGATCACAGATACGCAGTATTTT. Amino acid sequence: CAWIPEAGITDTQYF. The whole variable domain, filled in from reference TRBV30 and TRBJ2-3, reads SQTIHQWPATLVQPVGSPLSLECTVEGTSNPNLYWYRQAAGRGLQLLFYSVGIGQISSEVPQNLSASRPQDRQFILSSKKLLLSDSGFYLCAWIPEAGITDTQYFGPGTRLTVL.

V is TRBV6-1 and J is TRBJ1-4, with a weak D call TRBD1 (5 bases). The CDR3 runs 16 residues. The germline V gene has CDR1 MNHNS and CDR2 SASEGT. V shed 1 base and J shed 5 bases, with 14 bases lying between them. CDR3 sequence: CASSEVAAGSNEKLFF. The DNA of the CDR3 is TGTGCCAGCAGTGAAGTAGCGGCAGGGTCAAATGAAAAACTGTTTTTT.

CDR3 sequence reads: CASSYPESEKLFF. CDR3 nucleotides: TGTGCCAGCAGTTACCCTGAAAGCGAAAAACTGTTTTTT. The V call is TRBV6-6, the J call TRBJ1-4; no firm D call. CDR1 and CDR2 (germline): MNHNY, SVGAGI (reference sequence). This CDR3 has 13 residues. Trimming removed 2 bases at V and 8 bases at J, with 9 bases between.

This chain links TRBV9 with TRBJ2-7; 9 bases line up with TRBD1. The V gene's germline CDR1 is SGDLS and CDR2 YYNGEE. This CDR3 is built from 16 residues. V lost 1 base and J lost 2; bases outside the gene matches: 7. The CDR3 DNA is TGTGCCAGCAGCGTATCCGGGACAGGGAATCCCTACGAGCAGTACTTC. This codes for CASSVSGTGNPYEQYF.

The chain recombines TRBV5-6 with TRBJ1-1, with D unclear. Germline V CDR1 and CDR2: SGHDT, YYEEEE. The CDR3 has 12 residues. V gave up 0 bases and J gave up 2 bases, with 2 bases separating them. CDR3 residues: CASSLVNTEAFF. The CDR3, as DNA: TGTGCCAGCAGCTTGGTAAACACTGAAGCTTTCTTT.

The chain joins TRBV7-9 to TRBJ1-6, with D unclear. CDR1 is SEHNR and CDR2 is FQNEAQ in the germline V gene (reference sequence). The CDR3 runs 16 residues. Trimming took off 3 bases at V and 2 bases at J, with 11 bases between the two ends. Written as DNA, the CDR3 is TGTGCCAGCAGCTTGAGCGGGTCCACCTATAATTCACCCCTCCACTTT. Translating gives CASSLSGSTYNSPLHF.

DNA for the CDR3: TGTGCCACCAGCAGAGAAGGACTGGGCAGGGAAGCTTTCTTT. Translation gives CATSREGLGREAFF. V and J are TRBV15 and TRBJ1-1; D not certain. V was shortened by 0 bases and J by 8 bases, with 13 bases between the two germline ends. The germline CDR1 and CDR2 sequences are LNHNV and YYDKDF (reference sequence). The CDR3 covers 14 residues.

The chain carries TRBV19 and TRBJ2-2, with 7 bases identical to TRBD1. CDR3 length: 14 residues. Germline CDR1 and CDR2: LNHDA and SQIVND (reference sequence). V lost 5 bases and J lost 3; bases outside the gene matches: 3. Written as DNA, the CDR3 is TGTGCCAGTAGTCAGGGGGTTTACACCGGGGAGCTGTTTTTT. This codes for CASSQGVYTGELFF.

The rearrangement joins TRBV28 to TRBJ1-5; D perhaps matches TRBD1 (6 bases). The ends were cut back, 5 bases at V and 2 bases at J, with 13 bases in the middle. Germline V gene sequence: CDR1 MDHEN, CDR2 SYDVKM. This CDR3 is 15 amino acids long. The CDR3 DNA reads TGTGCCAGCAGTCCCAGGGGCGCCGGCAATCAGCCCCAGCATTTT. Amino acids: CASSPRGAGNQPQHF.

This clone was detected a few times. The CDR3 coding sequence is TGTGCCAGTAGCGGAGACCGGGACAGCGGAAACACCATATATTTT. Translated: CASSGDRDSGNTIYF. V usage is TRBV19 and J usage is TRBJ1-3; 7 positions match TRBD1. J was trimmed by 4 bases and V by 6 bases; bases with no gene match: 9. The CDR3 sequence is 15 residues long. Germline V gives CDR1 LNHDA, CDR2 SQIVND (reference sequence).

The rearrangement joins TRBV19 to TRBJ2-7; a weak D match, TRBD2 (6 bases). The CDR3 extends over 14 amino acids. Germline V lookup: CDR1 LNHDA, CDR2 SQIVND (reference sequence). Trimming took 1 base from V and 1 from J, leaving 8 bases between them. CDR3 nucleotide sequence: TGTGCCAGTAGTATAGGGACTATATCCTACGAGCAGTACTTC. As protein: CASSIGTISYEQYF.

V usage is TRBV19 and J usage is TRBJ2-7; no firm D call. CDR3 length: 11 residues. CDR1 LNHDA and CDR2 SQIVND come from the germline V gene (reference sequence). V was clipped by 2 bases and J by 5 bases, with 4 bases between them. Written as DNA, the CDR3 is TGTGCCAGTAGTATACAGGACGAGCAGTACTTC. Protein: CASSIQDEQYF.

This chain uses TRBV27 with TRBJ1-5; D possibly corresponds to TRBD1 (5 bases). The CDR3 is 14 residues long. V was shortened by 5 bases and J by 0 bases, with 8 bases between the two germline ends. Germline loops: CDR1 MNHEY, CDR2 SMNVEV (reference sequence). The CDR3 loop is CASSLRDSNQPQHF. The CDR3 bases are TGTGCCAGCAGTCTCAGGGATAGCAATCAGCCCCAGCATTTT.

The chain has TRBV14 and TRBJ1-6; no firm D call. Germline loops: CDR1 SGHDN, CDR2 FVKESK. This CDR3 is 16 amino acids long. V was clipped by 0 bases and J by 4 bases, with 10 bases between them. Written as DNA, the CDR3 is TGTGCCAGCAGCCAAGATCCCGGTCCTTATAATTCACCCCTCCACTTT. Protein product: CASSQDPGPYNSPLHF. Full variable domain (rest looked up from reference TRBV14 and TRBJ1-6): EAGVTQFPSHSVIEKGQTVTLRCDPISGHDNLYWYRRVMGKEIKFLLHFVKESKQDESGMPNNRFLAERTGGTYSTLKVQPAELEDSGVYFCASSQDPGPYNSPLHFGNGTRLTVT.

J is TRBJ2-7 and V is TRBV5-4; TRBD2 aligns across 9 bases. Germline values: CDR1 SGHNT, CDR2 YYREEE (reference sequence). This CDR3 has 15 residues. V shed 4 bases, J shed 6 bases, and the junction held 11 bases outside the gene matches. Here the CDR3 reads CASSTFSGRMSEQYF. Written as DNA, the CDR3 is TGTGCCAGCAGCACCTTTAGCGGGAGAATGAGCGAGCAGTACTTC.

The rearrangement joins TRBV5-1 to TRBJ2-7; the D is unclear. The V end lost 4 bases, the J end lost 0 bases, and 11 bases lay between the germline ends. The CDR3 covers 14 residues. Germline CDR1 is SGHRS and CDR2 is YFSETQ. The CDR3 DNA sequence: TGCGCCAGCAGCCAAACGGGTGGCTCCTACGAGCAGTACTTC. Amino acids: CASSQTGGSYEQYF. Full variable domain (missing parts from reference TRBV5-1 and TRBJ2-7): KAGVTQTPRYLIKTRGQQVTLSCSPISGHRSVSWYQQTPGQGLQFLFEYFSETQRNKGNFPGRFSGRQFSNSRSEMNVSTLELGDSALYLCASSQTGGSYEQYFGPGTRLTVT.

This clone was detected only once. V is TRBV4-2 and J is TRBJ2-1, with TRBD2 identical over 7 bases. Unmatched junction bases numbered 3, after V lost 1 base and J lost 9 bases. This CDR3 is built from 13 residues. Germline assignment: CDR1 LGHNA and CDR2 YNFKEQ. In nucleotides, the CDR3 is TGTGCCAGCAGCCAAGTAGGCGGGGGTGAGCAGTTCTTC. It is translated as CASSQVGGGEQFF.

Concerning this clone: The sample holds other DNA sequences that translate to the same CDR3. The chain combines TRBV4-1 with TRBJ1-5; TRBD1 agrees at 10 bases. V was clipped by 4 bases and J by 4 bases; unmatched bases: 4. The V gene's germline CDR1 is MGHRA and CDR2 YSYEKL. The CDR3 spans 15 residues. The CDR3 here is CASSPTGGLNQPQHF. CDR3 DNA: TGCGCCAGCAGCCCGACAGGGGGCCTTAATCAGCCCCAGCATTTT.

The J gene is TRBJ1-5, the V gene TRBV7-6, with D unclear. Trimming removed 1 base from V and 6 bases from J, with 19 bases in between. The CDR3 has 17 residues. Germline CDR1 is SGHVS and CDR2 is FNYEAQ. The CDR3 loop is CASSLEYSGGQSQPQHF. CDR3 nucleotides: TGTGCCAGCAGCTTAGAGTACTCGGGAGGGCAGAGTCAGCCCCAGCATTTT. Combining the CDR3 with reference TRBV7-6 and TRBJ1-5 gives the whole variable domain GAGVSQSPRYKVTKRGQDVALRCDPISGHVSLYWYRQALGQGPEFLTYFNYEAQQDKSGLPNDRFSAERPEGSISTLTIQRTEQRDSAMYRCASSLEYSGGQSQPQHFGDGTRLSIL.

The rearrangement links TRBV9 to TRBJ1-2; D gene unclear. In germline, CDR1 is SGDLS, CDR2 YYNGEE. The CDR3 is 12 amino acids. V dropped 3 bases and J dropped 4 bases, with 7 bases sitting between them. CDR3 bases: TGTGCCAGCAGCGGTTACGGCTATGGCTACACCTTC. Amino acids: CASSGYGYGYTF.